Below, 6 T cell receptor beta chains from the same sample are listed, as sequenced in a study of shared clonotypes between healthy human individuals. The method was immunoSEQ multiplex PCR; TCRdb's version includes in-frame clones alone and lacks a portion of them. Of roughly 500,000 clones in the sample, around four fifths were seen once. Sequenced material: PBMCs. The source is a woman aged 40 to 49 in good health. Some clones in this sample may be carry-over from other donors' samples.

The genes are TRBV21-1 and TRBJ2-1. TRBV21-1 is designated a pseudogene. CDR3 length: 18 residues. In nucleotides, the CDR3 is TGTGCCAGCAGCAAAAAGGTGTGGGGACCAAAAACTGGTGACGAGCAGTTCTTC. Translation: CASSKKVWGPKTGDEQFF.

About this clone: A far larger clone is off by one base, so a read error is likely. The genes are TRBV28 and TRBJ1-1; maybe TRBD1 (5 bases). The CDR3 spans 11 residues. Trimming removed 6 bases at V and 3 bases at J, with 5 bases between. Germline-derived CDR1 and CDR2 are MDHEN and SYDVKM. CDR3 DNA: TGTGCCAGCAGGGGGGACACTGAAGCTTTCTTT. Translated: CASRGDTEAFF. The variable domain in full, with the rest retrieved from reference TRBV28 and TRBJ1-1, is DVKVTQSSRYLVKRTGEKVFLECVQDMDHENMFWYRQDPGLGLRLIYFSYDVKMKEKGDIPEGYSVSREKKERFSLILESASTNQTSMYLCASRGDTEAFFGQGTRLTVV.

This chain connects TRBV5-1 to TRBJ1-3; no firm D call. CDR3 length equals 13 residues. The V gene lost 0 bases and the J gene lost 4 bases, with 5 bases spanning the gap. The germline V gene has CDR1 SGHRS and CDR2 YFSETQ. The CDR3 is CASSLEAGNTIYF. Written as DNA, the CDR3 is TGCGCCAGCAGCTTGGAGGCGGGAAACACCATATATTTT.

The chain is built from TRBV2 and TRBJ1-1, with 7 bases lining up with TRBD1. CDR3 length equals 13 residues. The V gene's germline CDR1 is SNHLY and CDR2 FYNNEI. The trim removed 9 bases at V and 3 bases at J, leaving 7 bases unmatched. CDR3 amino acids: CASGQERDTEAFF. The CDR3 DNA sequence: TGTGCCAGTGGACAGGAGCGAGACACTGAAGCTTTCTTT.

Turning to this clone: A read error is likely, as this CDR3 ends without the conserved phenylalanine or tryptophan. The CDR3 nucleotides read TGCGCCAGCAGCTTGACCGCTAACTATGGCTACACCTCC. This codes for CASSLTANYGYTS. The genes are TRBV5-1 and TRBJ1-2; no definite D call. V lost 1 base to trimming and J lost 0 bases, with 4 bases between them. The length of the CDR3 is 13 residues. The germline CDR1 and CDR2 sequences are SGHRS and YFSETQ.

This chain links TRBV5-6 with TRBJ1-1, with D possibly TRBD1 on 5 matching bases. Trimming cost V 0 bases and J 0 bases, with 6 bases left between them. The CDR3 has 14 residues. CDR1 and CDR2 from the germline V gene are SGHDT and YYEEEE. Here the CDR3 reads CASSLGQMNTEAFF. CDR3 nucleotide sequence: TGTGCCAGCAGCTTGGGACAGATGAACACTGAAGCTTTCTTT.